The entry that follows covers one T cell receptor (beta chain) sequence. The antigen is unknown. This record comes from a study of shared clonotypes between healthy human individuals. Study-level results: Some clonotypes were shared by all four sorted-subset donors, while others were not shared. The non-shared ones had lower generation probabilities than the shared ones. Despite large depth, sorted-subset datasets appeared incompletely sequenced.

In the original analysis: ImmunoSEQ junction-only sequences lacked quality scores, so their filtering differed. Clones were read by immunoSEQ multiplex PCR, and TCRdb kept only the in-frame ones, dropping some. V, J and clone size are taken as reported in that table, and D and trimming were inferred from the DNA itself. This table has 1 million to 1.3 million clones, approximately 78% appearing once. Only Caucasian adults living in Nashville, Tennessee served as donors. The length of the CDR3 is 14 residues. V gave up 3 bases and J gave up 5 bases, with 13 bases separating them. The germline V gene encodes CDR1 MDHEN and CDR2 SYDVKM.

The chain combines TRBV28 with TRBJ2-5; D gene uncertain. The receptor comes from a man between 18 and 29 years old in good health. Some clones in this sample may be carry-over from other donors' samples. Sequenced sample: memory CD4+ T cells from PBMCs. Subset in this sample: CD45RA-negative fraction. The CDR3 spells CASSLGNAQETQYF. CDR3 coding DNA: TGTGCCAGCAGTTTGGGCAACGCCCAGGAGACCCAGTACTTC.